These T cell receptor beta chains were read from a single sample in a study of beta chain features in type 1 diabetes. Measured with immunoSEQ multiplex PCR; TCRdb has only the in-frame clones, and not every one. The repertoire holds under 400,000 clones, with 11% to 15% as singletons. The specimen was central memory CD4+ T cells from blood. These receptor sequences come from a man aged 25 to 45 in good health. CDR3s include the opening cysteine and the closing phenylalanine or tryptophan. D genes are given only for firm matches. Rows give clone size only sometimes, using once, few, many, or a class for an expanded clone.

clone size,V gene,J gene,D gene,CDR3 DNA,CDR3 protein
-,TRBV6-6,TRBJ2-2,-,TGTGCCAGCAGTTACTTGGGATCGCGTACCGGGGAGCTGTTTTTT,CASSYLGSRTGELFF
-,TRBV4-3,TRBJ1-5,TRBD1,TGCGCCAGCAGCCAGGGACAGACTTCAAATCAGCCCCAGCATTTT,CASSQGQTSNQPQHF
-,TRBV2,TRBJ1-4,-,TGTGCCAGCAGCCGGGACGTTGATGAAAAACTGTTTTTT,CASSRDVDEKLFF
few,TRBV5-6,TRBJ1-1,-,TGTGCCAGCAGCTTGAGGGGGGCCGGGGTTAACACTGAAGCTTTCTTT,CASSLRGAGVNTEAFF
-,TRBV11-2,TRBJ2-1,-,TGTGCCAGCAGCCAAACGGGACTGGCCGCCAATGAGCAGTTCTTC,CASSQTGLAANEQFF
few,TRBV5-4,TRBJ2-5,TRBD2,TGTGCCAGCAGCCGCGGGCCCGGGACTAGCGGGAGCCCAGAGACCCAGTACTTC,CASSRGPGTSGSPETQYF
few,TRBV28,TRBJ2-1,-,TGTGCCAGCAGTCTCACCAACGGGGCATACAATGAGCAGTTCTTC,CASSLTNGAYNEQFF
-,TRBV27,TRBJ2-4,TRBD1,TGTGCCAGCAAGCCGGGACAGGGGGCTCGGGCAATCAAAAACATTCAGTACTTC,CASKPGQGARAIKNIQYF
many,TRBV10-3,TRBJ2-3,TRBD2,TGTGCCATCAGCCAGGGACTAGCGGGAGGGACGCAGTATTTT,CAISQGLAGGTQYF
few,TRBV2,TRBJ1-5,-,TGTGCCAGCAGGGACCCAGGAAATCAGCCCCAGCATTTT,CASRDPGNQPQHF
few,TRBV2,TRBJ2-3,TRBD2,TGTGCCAGCAGTATTAGCGGGGGGGCTGGGACAGATACGCAGTATTTT,CASSISGGAGTDTQYF
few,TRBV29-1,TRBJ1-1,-,TGCAGCGTTGCAAGGCAGCTGAACACTGAAGCTTTCTTT,CSVARQLNTEAFF
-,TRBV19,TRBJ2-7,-,TGTGCCAGTAGTATTGGACAACGCTACGAGCAGTACTTC,CASSIGQRYEQYF
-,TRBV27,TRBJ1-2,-,TGTGCCAGCAGTTTAAACCCGTGGGGTGGCTATGGCTACACCTTC,CASSLNPWGGYGYTF
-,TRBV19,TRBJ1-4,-,TGTGCCAGTAGTCCTGCTTCCATGGGTTCAACTAATGAAAAACTGTTTTTT,CASSPASMGSTNEKLFF
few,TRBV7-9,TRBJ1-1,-,TGTGCCAGCAGCTCCGGGGGGAACACTGAAGCTTTCTTT,CASSSGGNTEAFF
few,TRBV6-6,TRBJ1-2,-,TGTGCCAGCAGCGCGGGGCCACAGCACTATGGCTACACCTTC,CASSAGPQHYGYTF
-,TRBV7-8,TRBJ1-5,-,TGTGCCAGCAGCCAGACCGCTATCAATCAGCCCCAGCATTTT,CASSQTAINQPQHF
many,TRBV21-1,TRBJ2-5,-,TGTGCCAGCAGCACAAAAATTCCCAGGCAAGAGACCCAGTACTTC,CASSTKIPRQETQYF
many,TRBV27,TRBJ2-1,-,TGTGCCAGCGCTAGACTCAATGAGCAGTTCTTC,CASARLNEQFF
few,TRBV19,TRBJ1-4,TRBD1,TGTGCCAGTAGTGGCAGGGGGCGAGAAAAACTGTTTTTT,CASSGRGREKLFF
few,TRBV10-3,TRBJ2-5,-,TGTGCCATCAGTGAGTCTGGAGCTGCCGGGGAGACCCAGTACTTC,CAISESGAAGETQYF
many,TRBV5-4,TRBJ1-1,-,TGTGCCAGCAGCTCTAATAGGGTTCTCACTGAAGCTTTCTTT,CASSSNRVLTEAFF
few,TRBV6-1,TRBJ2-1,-,TGTGCCAGCAGTATCAGAGGGAGAAATGAGCAGTTCTTC,CASSIRGRNEQFF
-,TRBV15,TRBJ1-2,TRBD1,TGTGCCACCAACCCCGCACCGGGACAGGGGCCAGTGACAAACTATGGCTACACCTTC,CATNPAPGQGPVTNYGYTF
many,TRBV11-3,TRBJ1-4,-,TGTGCCAGCAGCCGAATAGGGTTTTTGGATGAAAAACTGTTTTTT,CASSRIGFLDEKLFF
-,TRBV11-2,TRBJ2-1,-,TGTGCCAGCAGCTTGGCCAGGAGGACCTTTTCGGACAATGAGCAGTTCTTC,CASSLARRTFSDNEQFF
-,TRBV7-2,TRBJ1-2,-,TGTGCCAGCAGCTTACGAGGGAACTATGGCTACACCTTC,CASSLRGNYGYTF
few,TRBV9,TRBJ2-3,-,TGTGCCAGCAGCGGTAGCGGAACCACAGATACGCAGTATTTT,CASSGSGTTDTQYF
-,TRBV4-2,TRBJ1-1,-,TGTGCCAGCAGCTTGGCGCGGGCGAACACTGAAGCTTTCTTT,CASSLARANTEAFF
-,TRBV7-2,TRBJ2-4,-,TGTGCCAGCAGCTTAGGGTACCCGGGAAGTATTCAGTACTTC,CASSLGYPGSIQYF
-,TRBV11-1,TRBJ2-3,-,TGTGCCAGCAGGGGGCTAGCGAGGGGCACAGATACGCAGTATTTT,CASRGLARGTDTQYF
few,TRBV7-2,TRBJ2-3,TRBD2,TGTGCCAGCAGCCGAACTAGCGCGAACACAGATACGCAGTATTTT,CASSRTSANTDTQYF
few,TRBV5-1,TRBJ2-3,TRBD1,TGCGCCAGCAGCTCGAGGACAGGGGACACAGATACGCAGTATTTT,CASSSRTGDTDTQYF
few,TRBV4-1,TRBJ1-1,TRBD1,TGCGCCAGCAGCCAAGTCGGACAGGGTGGCACTGAAGCTTTCTTT,CASSQVGQGGTEAFF
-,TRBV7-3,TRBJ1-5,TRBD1,TGTGCCAGCAGCACAACAGGGGGCGGCAATCAGCCCCAGCATTTT,CASSTTGGGNQPQHF
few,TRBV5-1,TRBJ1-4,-,TGCGCCAGCAGCTTGTATAGTAGCGCAACTAATGAAAAACTGTTTTTT,CASSLYSSATNEKLFF
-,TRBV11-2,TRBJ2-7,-,TGTGCCAGCAGCTTGATGGGGGCTTCGGTTTTCCGGCAGTACTTC,CASSLMGASVFRQYF
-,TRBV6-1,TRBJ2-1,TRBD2,TGTGCCAGCAGCCGATCCGGACTAGCGGGCAATGAGCAGTTCTTC,CASSRSGLAGNEQFF
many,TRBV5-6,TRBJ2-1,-,TGTGCCAGCAGCTTGGATCGGATCAATGAGCAGTTCTTC,CASSLDRINEQFF
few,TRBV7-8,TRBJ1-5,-,TGTGCCAGCAGCTTAGGAGATAATCAGCCCCAGCATTTT,CASSLGDNQPQHF
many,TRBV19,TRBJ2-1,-,TGTGCCAGTAGGCGCACCGGGAGCCAAAGTGACCGTAATGAGCAGTTCTTC,CASRRTGSQSDRNEQFF
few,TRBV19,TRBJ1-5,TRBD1,TGTGCCAGTAGTTGGGGACAGGGGGCAGATAGCAATCAGCCCCAGCATTTT,CASSWGQGADSNQPQHF
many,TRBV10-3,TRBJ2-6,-,TGTGCCATCAGTGGAAACTCTGGGGCCAACGTCCTGACTTTC,CAISGNSGANVLTF
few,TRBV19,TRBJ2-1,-,TGTGCCAGTAGTATAGTAGGCCGCAGGGGACGCCTGTTCTTC,CASSIVGRRGRLFF
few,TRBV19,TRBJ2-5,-,TGTGCCAGTAGTATCGGACAGACCCTACAAGAGACCCAGTACTTC,CASSIGQTLQETQYF
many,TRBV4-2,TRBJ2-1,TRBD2,TGTGCCAGCAGCTCAAGCGTGCGGGGGGGTGGTAATGAGCAGTTCTTC,CASSSSVRGGGNEQFF
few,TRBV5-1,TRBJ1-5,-,TGCGCCAGCAGCCCAGACCTCAATCAGCCCCAGCATTTT,CASSPDLNQPQHF
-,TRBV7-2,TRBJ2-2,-,TGTGCCAGCAGTTTTCCTCGAGGGGAGCTGTTTTTT,CASSFPRGELFF
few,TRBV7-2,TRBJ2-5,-,TGTGCCAGCAGCTTAAGGCAGGAAGGGACCCAGTACTTC,CASSLRQEGTQYF
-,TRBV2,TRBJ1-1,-,TGTGCCAGCAGCTTGACAGGGAACACTGAAGCTTTCTTT,CASSLTGNTEAFF
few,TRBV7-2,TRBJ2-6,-,TGTGCCAGCAGCCCACTAGGGCGCAGAAGAACCTCTGGGGCCAACGTCCTGACTTTC,CASSPLGRRRTSGANVLTF
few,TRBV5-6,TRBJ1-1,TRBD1,TGTGCCAGCACCCCGACAGGGGGAAATACTGAAGCTTTCTTT,CASTPTGGNTEAFF
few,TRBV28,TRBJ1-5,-,TGTGCCAGCAGTTTTGTTACCGGGGGTTTCAATCAGCCCCAGCATTTT,CASSFVTGGFNQPQHF
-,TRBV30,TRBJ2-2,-,TGTGCCTGGAGTCGGGACTCCGGGGAGCTGTTTTTT,CAWSRDSGELFF
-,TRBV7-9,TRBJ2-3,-,TGTGCCAGCAGCTTGGGTAGCGTCAGCACAGATACGCAGTATTTT,CASSLGSVSTDTQYF
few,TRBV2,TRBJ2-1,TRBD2,TGTGCCAGCGAGGGGACTAGCTACAATGAGCAGTTCTTC,CASEGTSYNEQFF
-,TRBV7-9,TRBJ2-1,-,TGTGCCAGCAGCCTTGGTTCGTTCCGGGAGCAGTTCTTC,CASSLGSFREQFF
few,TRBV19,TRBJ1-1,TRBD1,TGTGCCAGTAGTACCCAGGGGGCCCGCACTGAAGCTTTCTTT,CASSTQGARTEAFF